One sample yielded the 21 T cell receptor beta chains listed below, sequenced in a study of T cells in women clearing cervical HPV infection. Repertoires were generated with immunoSEQ multiplex PCR, while TCRdb's copy carries only in-frame clones and drops some. Its table lists tens of thousands of clones. Sequencing was performed on blood buffy coat. The receptor source for this set is a woman between 18 and 70 years old with a cervical HPV16 infection that either progressed to CIN3+ or cleared (not recorded which).

With regard to this clone: The read falls 3 residues short of the CDR3 end, and the missing part is taken from the germline J gene. The chain has TRBV19 and TRBJ1-4; 8 bases map to TRBD1. CDR1 is LNHDA, CDR2 SQIVND, per germline (reference sequence). The CDR3 contains 18 residues. The ends lost 5 bases at V and 8 bases at J; junction bases unmatched: 19. The CDR3 spells CASSLSGTGLKRREKLFF. The DNA read from the CDR3 is TGTGCCAGTAGTCTCTCCGGGACAGGCCTAAAACGGCGGGAAAAA.

Remarks on this clone: The sequence runs out 3 residues before the end of the CDR3; the remainder is reconstructed from the germline J gene. This rearrangement joins TRBV5-1 to TRBJ1-4; no clear D gene. The germline V and J ends were trimmed by 4 bases and 2 bases, with 18 bases remaining between them. The CDR3 loop spans 17 amino acids. Germline CDR1 is SGHRS and CDR2 is YFSETQ. CDR3 DNA, as far as it was read: TGCGCCAGCAGCCGCGGTCTGAGCGGAGGCACTAATGAAAAA. This codes for CASSRGLSGGTNEK. In full, the CDR3 reads CASSRGLSGGTNEKLFF. The entire variable domain, with the rest obtained from reference TRBV5-1 and TRBJ1-4, is as follows: KAGVTQTPRYLIKTRGQQVTLSCSPISGHRSVSWYQQTPGQGLQFLFEYFSETQRNKGNFPGRFSGRQFSNSRSEMNVSTLELGDSALYLCASSRGLSGGTNEKLFFGSGTQLSVL.

With regard to this clone: Read sequence stops 3 residues before the CDR3 end, and the germline J gene provides the missing end. V and J are TRBV19 and TRBJ1-2; possibly TRBD1 for D (5 bases). Germline CDR1 and CDR2: LNHDA and SQIVND (reference sequence). The CDR3 is 18 residues long. CDR3 DNA (partial): TGTGCCACTGAAGGCAATCCGGGACTAGCGGGGGTTCGGGACGAC. It codes for CATEGNPGLAGVRDD. The entire CDR3 protein reads CATEGNPGLAGVRDDYTF. The complete variable domain, with remaining parts taken from reference TRBV19 and TRBJ1-2, reads DGGITQSPKYLFRKEGQNVTLSCEQNLNHDAMYWYRQDPGQGLRLIYYSQIVNDFQKGDIAEGYSVSREKKESFPLTVTSAQKNPTAFYLCATEGNPGLAGVRDDYTFGSGTRLTVV.

Of note for this clone: Coverage ceases 3 residues before the CDR3 finishes, and the germline J gene fills in the end. The V call is TRBV7-2, the J call TRBJ1-1; no firm D call. Germline V CDR1 and CDR2: SGHTA, FQGNSA. The CDR3 runs 12 residues. The CDR3 sequence is CASSPSRALAFF. CDR3 bases read: TGTGCCAGCAGCCCCTCGAGGGCCTTA.

To note about this clone: The read finishes 3 residues shy of the CDR3 end, and the germline J gene is used to complete it. The V gene is TRBV5-1, the J gene TRBJ1-2, with D unresolved. Germline V CDR1 and CDR2: SGHRS, YFSETQ. The length of the CDR3 is 18 residues. Trimming removed 4 bases at V and 1 base at J, with 23 bases between. The part of the CDR3 DNA that was read is TGCGCCAGCAGCCGATTCACACTTCGGACTTCTGTTAACTATGGC. It is translated as CASSRFTLRTSVNYG. The whole CDR3 region reads CASSRFTLRTSVNYGYTF.

The covered CDR3 bases are TGTGCCAGCAGCTTAACGTTTAGGGGGACCAGAGAAAATGAG. It yields the protein CASSLTFRGTRENE. The whole CDR3 sequence is CASSLTFRGTRENEQFF. J is TRBJ2-1 and V is TRBV7-3; D perhaps matches TRBD1 (6 bases). The read ends 3 residues early relative to the CDR3; the germline J gene fills the gap. The CDR3 has 17 amino acids. V was clipped by 0 bases and J by 7 bases, with 19 bases between them. Germline-derived CDR1 and CDR2 are SGHTA and FQGTGA. Complete variable domain (other parts from reference TRBV7-3 and TRBJ2-1): GAGVSQTPSNKVTEKGKYVELRCDPISGHTALYWYRQSLGQGPEFLIYFQGTGAADDSGLPNDRFFAVRPEGSVSTLKIQRTERGDSAVYLCASSLTFRGTRENEQFFGPGTRLTVL.

Comment on this clone: The read terminates 3 residues ahead of where the CDR3 ends, so the germline J gene completes it. The chain links TRBV19 to TRBJ1-5; D is undetermined. This CDR3 has 13 amino acids. Germline V gene data show CDR1 as LNHDA and CDR2 as SQIVND (reference sequence). V was pared by 7 bases and J by 4 bases, with 11 bases between. The CDR3: CASISTANQPQHF. The covered CDR3 bases are TGTGCCAGTATAAGTACAGCTAATCAGCCC.

Of note for this clone: With the read ending 3 residues before the CDR3 end, the germline J gene is used to fill in that end. The chain combines TRBV6-2 or TRBV6-3 with TRBJ1-2, with TRBD1 identical over 10 bases. With 0 bases clipped from V and 3 bases from J, the junction kept 4 bases outside the gene matches. The CDR3 runs to 16 residues. In germline, CDR1 is MNHEY, CDR2 SVGEGT. Partial CDR3 DNA: TGTGCCAGCAGTTACTCTCGGGACAGGGGAGACTATGGC. This translates into CASSYSRDRGDYG. The CDR3 in full is CASSYSRDRGDYGYTF.

Comment on this clone: The DNA ends 3 residues before the CDR3 does, and the rest of the CDR3 is filled in from the germline J gene. The chain links TRBV20-1 to TRBJ1-4; D is possibly TRBD1 (5 bases). The CDR3 has 12 residues. The germline V gene encodes CDR1 DFQATT and CDR2 SNEGSKA (reference sequence). The germline V and J ends were trimmed by 3 bases and 8 bases, with 10 bases remaining between them. This CDR3 is CSASLTDEKLFF. The covered CDR3 bases are TGCAGTGCTAGCCTGACAGACGAAAAA.

A remark on this clone: The CDR3 is cut off 3 residues early in the read; its end comes from the germline J gene. The chain recombines TRBV5-6 with TRBJ2-2, with TRBD1 as a possible D gene (5 bases). V lost 3 bases and J lost 5, with 11 bases in between. Per the germline V gene, CDR1 is SGHDT and CDR2 is YYEEEE. The CDR3 spans 14 residues. This CDR3 reads CASSSVGRTGELFF. The sequenced CDR3 bases are TGTGCCAGCAGCTCTGTGGGGCGAACCGGGGAG.

To note about this clone: The CDR3 goes on 3 residues after the read ends, and that part is filled in from the germline J gene. The V and J genes are TRBV20-1 and TRBJ2-3; a possible D gene is TRBD2 (6 bases). Germline V gene sequence: CDR1 DFQATT, CDR2 SNEGSKA (reference sequence). The CDR3 sequence is 15 residues long. V was cut by 6 bases and J by 3 bases, with 19 bases left in between. The CDR3 DNA, read in part, is TGCAGTGCCCCAAAACTGGGGGGTATAACAGATACG. Amino acid sequence: CSAPKLGGITDT. The whole CDR3 region reads CSAPKLGGITDTQYF.

Concerning this clone: Read data end 3 residues before the CDR3 end; the end is taken from the germline J gene. The chain uses TRBV28 and TRBJ2-7; D perhaps matches TRBD1 (6 bases). The germline V and J ends were trimmed by 4 bases and 4 bases, with 14 bases remaining between them. This CDR3 region has 14 residues. The germline gives CDR1 MDHEN, CDR2 SYDVKM. CDR3 sequence: CASSSSGTQYEQYF. CDR3 bases read: TGTGCCAGCAGTTCCTCCGGGACACAATACGAG. The whole variable domain, filled in from reference TRBV28 and TRBJ2-7, reads DVKVTQSSRYLVKRTGEKVFLECVQDMDHENMFWYRQDPGLGLRLIYFSYDVKMKEKGDIPEGYSVSREKKERFSLILESASTNQTSMYLCASSSSGTQYEQYFGPGTRLTVT.

Comments on this clone: The read terminates 3 residues ahead of where the CDR3 ends, so the germline J gene completes it. This chain joins TRBV6-1 and TRBJ1-2; TRBD1 is a possible D gene (6 bases). This CDR3 has 14 amino acids. CDR1 is MNHNS and CDR2 is SASEGT in the germline V gene. Deletions cut 4 bases from V and 4 bases from J, with 13 bases between. The CDR3: CASSGSTGSYGYTF. The sequenced part of the CDR3 DNA is TGTGCCAGCAGTGGGTCTACAGGGAGCTATGGC.

As for this clone: The read terminates 3 residues ahead of where the CDR3 ends, so the germline J gene completes it. J is TRBJ1-2 and V is TRBV19, with TRBD1 matching over 9 bases. The germline CDR1 and CDR2 sequences are LNHDA and SQIVND (reference sequence). This CDR3 is 14 amino acids long. CDR3 residues: CASSIRGRDRAYTF. CDR3 DNA (partial): TGTGCCAGTAGTATAAGGGGTCGGGACAGGGCC.

On this clone itself: The read stops 3 residues short of the end of the CDR3; the missing end is completed from the germline J gene. V is TRBV18 and J is TRBJ2-7, with TRBD1 matching 8 bases. V gave up 2 bases and J gave up 3 bases; unmatched junction bases: 6. The CDR3 consists of 15 residues. Germline CDR1 is KGHSH and CDR2 is LQKENI. CDR3 DNA (partial): TGTGCCAGCTCACCAGGGACAGGAGCCGTCTACGAG. It yields the protein CASSPGTGAVYE. The CDR3, in full, reads CASSPGTGAVYEQYF.

On this clone: The read falls 3 residues short of the CDR3 end, and the missing part is taken from the germline J gene. This sequence joins TRBV10-3 and TRBJ2-3; 8 bases map to TRBD2. Trimming removed 7 bases from V and 4 bases from J; junction bases left unmatched: 4. From germline, CDR1 is ENHRY and CDR2 SYGVKD. The CDR3 is 13 residues long. The CDR3 loop reads CAIKSGSSDTQYF. CDR3 DNA, as far as it was read: TGTGCCATCAAAAGCGGGAGCTCAGATACG.

About this clone: The sequenced fragment ends 3 residues before the CDR3 boundary, so the rest is inferred from the germline J gene. This sequence joins TRBV6-1 and TRBJ1-4; no reliable D call. The V end lost 4 bases, the J end lost 3 bases, and 12 bases lay between the germline ends. The germline gives CDR1 MNHNS, CDR2 SASEGT. CDR3 length: 15 amino acids. The CDR3 DNA, read in part, is TGTGCCAGCAGTGCCCCGACAATGGCTAATGAAAAA. It translates to CASSAPTMANEK. The whole CDR3 sequence is CASSAPTMANEKLFF.

About this clone itself: The read falls 3 residues short of the CDR3 end, and the missing part is taken from the germline J gene. The chain is built from TRBV20-1 and TRBJ2-5, with 13 bases lining up with TRBD2. This CDR3 comprises 16 residues. After removal of 3 bases from V and 5 bases from J, the junction contained 9 bases not matched to a gene. Germline V lookup: CDR1 DFQATT, CDR2 SNEGSKA (reference sequence). CDR3 sequence reads: CSARGLAGSRDETQYF. Incomplete CDR3 DNA: TGCAGTGCTAGGGGACTAGCGGGGTCCAGAGATGAGACC.

As concerns this clone: The read falls 3 residues short of the CDR3 end, and the missing part is taken from the germline J gene. The J gene is TRBJ2-3, the V gene TRBV5-4, with D possibly being TRBD1 (5 bases). CDR1 and CDR2 (germline): SGHNT, YYREEE (reference sequence). V lost 0 bases and J 2 bases, leaving 10 bases between the germline ends. The CDR3 spans 15 residues. CDR3 residues: CASSLAWGSTDTQYF. The CDR3 DNA, read in part, is TGTGCCAGCAGCTTGGCTTGGGGCTCCACAGATACG.

Points on this clone: From the germline J gene comes the end of the CDR3, since the read stops 3 residues before it. The chain uses TRBV19 and TRBJ2-3; 8 bases fit TRBD2. Per the germline V gene, CDR1 is LNHDA and CDR2 is SQIVND (reference sequence). The V and J ends lost 5 bases and 2 bases, in that order; junction bases with no gene match: 9. The CDR3 spans 16 residues. The DNA read from the CDR3 is TGTGCCAGTAGTCGAGCGGGGGACACTTACACAGATACG. Translating it yields CASSRAGDTYTDT. The whole CDR3 protein reads CASSRAGDTYTDTQYF.

As for this clone: The read ends 3 residues early relative to the CDR3; the germline J gene fills the gap. The genes are TRBV6-1 and TRBJ2-3, with 11 nucleotides matching TRBD2. Germline V lookup: CDR1 MNHNS, CDR2 SASEGT. The CDR3 covers 15 residues. The CDR3 loop reads CASSELAGGQETQYF. The CDR3 DNA, read in part, is TGTGCCAGCAGTGAATTAGCGGGAGGGCAAGAGACG.